The following is a T cell receptor (beta chain) sequence with its context. Its antigen is undetermined. This sample is part of a study of pediatric ulcerative colitis. Broader study findings: Acute severe colitis showed lower rectal diversity from clonal expansions.

Before the diagnostic colonoscopy, ulcerative colitis patients were free of immunosuppressive medication. Each sample received Survey-level depth of up to 500,000 reads. Produced via immunoSEQ multiplex PCR; TCRdb's table is partial and in-frame only. This table holds 37,000 or so clones, over 80% found once. Germline V gene data show CDR1 as LNHDA and CDR2 as SQIVND (reference sequence). The length of the CDR3 is 13 residues. V dropped 2 bases and J dropped 8; count of bases not matched to a gene: 4. The chain combines TRBV19 with TRBJ1-2; 8 bases map to TRBD1. This sequence was found in a girl aged 10 to 17 with moderate ulcerative colitis. The sequenced sample was blood. The chain's CDR3 is CASSIQGAQGYTF. The CDR3 nucleotides read TGTGCCAGTAGTATACAGGGGGCGCAGGGCTACACCTTC.